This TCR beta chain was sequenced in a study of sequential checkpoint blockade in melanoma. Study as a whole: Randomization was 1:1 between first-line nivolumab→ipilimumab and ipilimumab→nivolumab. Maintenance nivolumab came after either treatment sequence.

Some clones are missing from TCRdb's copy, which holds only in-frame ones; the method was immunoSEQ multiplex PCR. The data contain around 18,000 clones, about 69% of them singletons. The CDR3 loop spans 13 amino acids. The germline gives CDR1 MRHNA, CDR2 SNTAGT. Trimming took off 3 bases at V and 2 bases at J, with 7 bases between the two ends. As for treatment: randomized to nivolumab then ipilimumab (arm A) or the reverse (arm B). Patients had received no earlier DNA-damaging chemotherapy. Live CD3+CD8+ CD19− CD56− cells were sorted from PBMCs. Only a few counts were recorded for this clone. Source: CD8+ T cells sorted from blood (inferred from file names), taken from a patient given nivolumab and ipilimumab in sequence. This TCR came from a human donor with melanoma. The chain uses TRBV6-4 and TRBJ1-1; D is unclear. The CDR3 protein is CASSETENTEAFF. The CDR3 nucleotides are TGTGCCAGCAGTGAAACAGAAAACACTGAAGCTTTCTTT.